This T cell receptor (beta chain) derives from a study of blood T cell repertoires in COVID-19. Turning to the study itself: The United States, Italy and Spain supplied acute and convalescent COVID-19 samples. Sample material is recorded as cDNA or gDNA derived from T cells, B-cell-depleted T cells, or PBMCs.

In the authors' workflow: Quantification of nucleated cells was approximated via reference gene primer amplification. Generated by immunoSEQ multiplex PCR, the TCRdb table keeps only in-frame clones and is missing some. D and trimming were read from the DNA, whereas the V and J calls and clone size are those reported in that table. The table has 46,000 or so clones, approximately 89% seen once. The CDR3 spans 15 residues. Trimming cost V 3 bases and J 0 bases, with 9 bases left between them. Germline-derived CDR1 and CDR2 are SSHAT and FNYEAQ (reference sequence). The sequenced sample consisted of peripheral blood. The clonotype was recovered from a man aged 50 to 60 with acute or convalescent COVID-19. This rearrangement joins TRBV7-7 to TRBJ2-1; D perhaps matches TRBD1 (5 bases). The CDR3 is CASSFDRSSYNEQFF. CDR3 DNA: TGTGCCAGCAGCTTCGACAGAAGCTCCTACAATGAGCAGTTCTTC.